A single sample gave rise to the 24 T cell receptor beta chains below, sequenced in a study of blood T cell repertoires in COVID-19. TCRdb's copy holds only in-frame clones and misses some; the assay was immunoSEQ multiplex PCR. The data contain over 200,000 clones, over 70% of them singletons. The sequencing input was peripheral blood. The source of these receptors is a man aged 80 or over with acute or convalescent COVID-19.

The chain's CDR3 is CATSRDWRTGEQFF. CDR3 bases: TGTGCCACCAGCAGAGATTGGAGAACGGGAGAGCAGTTCTTC. J is TRBJ2-1 and V is TRBV15; TRBD2 is a possible D gene (5 bases). V lost 0 bases, J lost 10 bases, and 13 bases lay in between. Germline assignment: CDR1 LNHNV and CDR2 YYDKDF (reference sequence). CDR3 length: 14 residues.

This sequence joins TRBV5-1 and TRBJ2-5; a possible D gene is TRBD2 (5 bases). CDR3 length equals 11 residues. Germline CDR1 is SGHRS and CDR2 is YFSETQ. Trimming stripped 7 bases from V and 2 bases from J, with 6 bases between. CDR3 bases: TGCGCCAGCGGGGAGCAAGAGACCCAGTACTTC. It specifies CASGEQETQYF. The complete variable domain, with remaining parts taken from reference TRBV5-1 and TRBJ2-5, reads KAGVTQTPRYLIKTRGQQVTLSCSPISGHRSVSWYQQTPGQGLQFLFEYFSETQRNKGNFPGRFSGRQFSNSRSEMNVSTLELGDSALYLCASGEQETQYFGPGTRLLVL.

This sequence joins TRBV29-1 and TRBJ1-1; D gene unclear. The CDR3 is made up of 14 amino acids. Germline CDR1 and CDR2: SQVTM and ANQGSEA. V lost 2 bases and J lost 2, with 12 bases in between. The CDR3 protein is CSVEPRALNTEAFF. Written as DNA, the CDR3 is TGCAGCGTTGAACCGAGGGCCCTTAACACTGAAGCTTTCTTT.

V usage is TRBV2 and J usage is TRBJ1-6; D is uncertain. CDR1 SNHLY and CDR2 FYNNEI come from the germline V gene. There are 15 residues in the CDR3. V gave up 7 bases and J gave up 7 bases, with 17 bases separating them. This chain's CDR3 is CASTIERQRNSPLHF. CDR3 nucleotide sequence: TGTGCCAGCACGATCGAACGCCAGCGGAATTCACCCCTCCACTTT.

The genes are TRBV9 and TRBJ1-5; 7 bases map to TRBD1. The germline CDR1 and CDR2 sequences are SGDLS and YYNGEE. This CDR3 comprises 15 residues. V shed 4 bases, J shed 7 bases, and the junction held 11 bases outside the gene matches. The CDR3 sequence is CASSTSGTALQPQHF. CDR3 DNA sequence: TGTGCCAGCAGCACCTCCGGGACAGCCTTACAGCCCCAGCATTTT.

The J gene is TRBJ2-2, the V gene TRBV27; 8 bases map to TRBD1. The germline V gene encodes CDR1 MNHEY and CDR2 SMNVEV (reference sequence). This CDR3 has 14 amino acids. J was trimmed by 5 bases and V by 5 bases; bases with no gene match: 4. The CDR3 sequence: CASSPRQGTGELFF. CDR3 in DNA: TGTGCCAGCAGTCCACGACAGGGGACCGGGGAGCTGTTTTTT.

This clone was detected only a few times. The chain uses TRBV6-1 and TRBJ2-7, with 7 bases identical to TRBD2. The germline CDR1 and CDR2 sequences are MNHNS and SASEGT. The junction had 16 bases not matched to a gene; V was cut back by 2 bases and J by 3 bases. CDR3 size: 18 residues. The CDR3 DNA reads as TGTGCCAGCAGTGAAATGGGGAGGGGAACTCGTGGAGACTACGAGCAGTACTTC. Amino acids: CASSEMGRGTRGDYEQYF.

The J gene is TRBJ1-2, the V gene TRBV27, with D perhaps matching TRBD1 (5 bases). Trimming stripped 2 bases from V and 2 bases from J, with 12 bases between. The CDR3 sequence is 15 residues long. Germline V lookup: CDR1 MNHEY, CDR2 SMNVEV (reference sequence). CDR3 nucleotide sequence: TGTGCCAGCAGTTTAGCCCCAGGGCCAAACTATGGCTACACCTTC. Its translation is CASSLAPGPNYGYTF.

The chain couples TRBV12-3 or TRBV12-4 to TRBJ1-2, with TRBD1 as a possible D gene (5 bases). This CDR3 comprises 12 residues. V was trimmed by 4 bases and J by 8 bases, leaving 11 bases between them. The CDR3 region has the DNA TGTGCCAGCAGTTCCAGACAGATGGGCTACACCTTC. Encoded protein: CASSSRQMGYTF.

The chain carries TRBV5-3 and TRBJ1-2; D perhaps matches TRBD1 (6 bases). TRBV5-3 is designated an ORF whose function remains uncertain. The ends were cut back, 5 bases at V and 11 bases at J, with 19 bases in the middle. This CDR3 comprises 13 residues. The CDR3 here is CARSRDNYWMYTF. Here the CDR3 DNA reads TGTGCCAGAAGTAGGGACAACTACTGGATGTACACCTTC.

The chain carries TRBV5-1 and TRBJ2-3; D not certain. This CDR3 has 16 amino acids. Germline CDR1 is SGHRS and CDR2 is YFSETQ. Trimming pared 0 bases from V and 4 bases from J, leaving 15 bases between. CDR3 coding DNA: TGCGCCAGCAGCTTGGAGTCTAGTACACGTGCAGATACGCAGTATTTT. It translates to CASSLESSTRADTQYF.

V usage is TRBV6-1 and J usage is TRBJ2-1, with a possible D match to TRBD2 (5 bases). Per the germline V gene, CDR1 is MNHNS and CDR2 is SASEGT. The V end lost 3 bases, the J end lost 6 bases, and 15 bases lay between the germline ends. The CDR3 spans 15 residues. CDR3 residues: CASSDQLVIPNEQFF. The CDR3 coding sequence is TGTGCCAGCAGTGATCAACTAGTCATTCCCAATGAGCAGTTCTTC.

The J gene is TRBJ2-5, the V gene TRBV19; 8 bases line up with TRBD2. J was trimmed by 1 base and V by 7 bases; bases with no gene match: 11. Per the germline V gene, CDR1 is LNHDA and CDR2 is SQIVND (reference sequence). The CDR3 length is 16 residues. CDR3 coding DNA: TGTGCCAGTACGGGGGGGTATAGGGAGGGCCAAGAGACCCAGTACTTC. Encoded protein: CASTGGYREGQETQYF.

The V call is TRBV7-3, the J call TRBJ2-1; 7 bases match TRBD1. Germline values: CDR1 SGHTA, CDR2 FQGTGA. The junction had 5 bases not matched to a gene; V was cut back by 5 bases and J by 4 bases. There are 14 residues in the CDR3. CDR3 sequence (DNA): TGTGCCAGCAGCGTCGGGACAGCGTACAATGAGCAGTTCTTC. Its translation: CASSVGTAYNEQFF.

This chain joins TRBV6-5 and TRBJ1-2; 12 bases agree with TRBD1. The CDR3 consists of 15 residues. CDR1 is MNHEY and CDR2 is SVGAGI in the germline V gene. The trim removed 6 bases at V and 4 bases at J, leaving 6 bases unmatched. Here the CDR3 DNA reads TGTGCCAGCAGGGCCGGGACAGGGGGCGCCTATGGCTACACCTTC. It is translated as CASRAGTGGAYGYTF.

The rearrangement joins TRBV28 to TRBJ1-2; D ambiguous. V lost 1 base and J lost 10, with 16 bases in between. The CDR3 totals 14 residues. Germline V gene lookup returns CDR1 MDHEN and CDR2 SYDVKM. The CDR3 sequence: CASSLLAASMDYTF. In nucleotides, the CDR3 is TGTGCCAGCAGTTTATTGGCAGCGTCTATGGACTACACCTTC.

This clone was detected once. The chain employs TRBV7-2 and TRBJ2-1; 7 bases match TRBD2. J was trimmed by 7 bases and V by 2 bases; bases with no gene match: 5. Per germline, CDR1 SGHTA and CDR2 FQGNSA. The CDR3 runs 14 residues. In DNA, the CDR3 is TGTGCCAGCAGCTTACGTCTAGCGGCAAATGAGCAGTTCTTC. It encodes CASSLRLAANEQFF.

V gene TRBV18 combines with J gene TRBJ2-3; D possibly corresponds to TRBD1 (6 bases). The V gene's germline CDR1 is KGHSH and CDR2 LQKENI. V was trimmed by 0 bases and J by 4 bases, leaving 23 bases between them. The CDR3 covers 19 residues. The CDR3 sequence: CASSPPMGNLRGGADTQYF. CDR3 bases: TGTGCCAGCTCACCACCGATGGGGAACCTCAGGGGTGGCGCAGATACGCAGTATTTT.

The rearrangement joins TRBV2 to TRBJ1-5, with a tentative D call TRBD1 (5 bases). This CDR3 is built from 15 residues. The V and J ends lost 5 bases and 4 bases respectively, with 15 bases between them. From germline, CDR1 is SNHLY and CDR2 FYNNEI. The CDR3, as DNA: TGTGCCAGCAGTATTCAGGGCCTTGGTAATCAGCCCCAGCATTTT. Residues: CASSIQGLGNQPQHF.

This clone was seen just once. This chain uses TRBV11-2 with TRBJ1-2; tentative D call: TRBD1 (6 bases). The V gene lost 4 bases and the J gene lost 5 bases, with 14 bases spanning the gap. Germline CDR1 and CDR2: SGHAT and FQNNGV. The CDR3 has 14 residues. The CDR3 DNA reads TGTGCCAGCAGCTCCGGACAGTATCTGTATGGCTACACCTTC. Amino acid sequence: CASSSGQYLYGYTF.

This clone showed up just once. The chain joins TRBV7-2 to TRBJ1-2; 8 bases align to TRBD1. CDR1 is SGHTA and CDR2 is FQGNSA in the germline V gene. V dropped 5 bases and J dropped 7; count of bases not matched to a gene: 6. CDR3 size: 13 residues. CDR3: CASSIGTGSGYTF. The CDR3 region has the DNA TGTGCCAGCAGCATTGGGACAGGTTCTGGCTACACCTTC.

The chain employs TRBV5-1 and TRBJ2-5; TRBD1 might be the D (5 bases). The CDR3 totals 16 residues. Germline CDR1 and CDR2: SGHRS and YFSETQ. The germline V and J ends were trimmed by 0 bases and 2 bases, with 14 bases remaining between them. The CDR3 reads CASSLGGTGAQETQYF. In DNA, the CDR3 is TGCGCCAGCAGCTTGGGTGGCACAGGAGCTCAAGAGACCCAGTACTTC.

The rearrangement uses TRBV27 and TRBJ2-7, with D possibly being TRBD1 (5 bases). V gave up 5 bases and J gave up 12 bases, with 14 bases separating them. Germline CDR1 and CDR2: MNHEY and SMNVEV (reference sequence). This CDR3 has 11 residues. The CDR3 sequence is CASSPDSDRYF. In nucleotides, the CDR3 is TGTGCCAGCAGTCCAGACAGCGACCGGTACTTC.

In this sample, this clone turned up once. V usage is TRBV7-2 and J usage is TRBJ2-3; 9 nucleotides line up with TRBD2. The CDR3 extends over 16 amino acids. Germline values: CDR1 SGHTA, CDR2 FQGNSA. Germline trimming cut 1 base from V and 4 bases from J; bases unmatched to any gene: 6. CDR3 amino acids: CASSLGAGGRADTQYF. As DNA, the CDR3 is TGTGCCAGCAGCTTAGGTGCGGGGGGGCGGGCAGATACGCAGTATTTT.